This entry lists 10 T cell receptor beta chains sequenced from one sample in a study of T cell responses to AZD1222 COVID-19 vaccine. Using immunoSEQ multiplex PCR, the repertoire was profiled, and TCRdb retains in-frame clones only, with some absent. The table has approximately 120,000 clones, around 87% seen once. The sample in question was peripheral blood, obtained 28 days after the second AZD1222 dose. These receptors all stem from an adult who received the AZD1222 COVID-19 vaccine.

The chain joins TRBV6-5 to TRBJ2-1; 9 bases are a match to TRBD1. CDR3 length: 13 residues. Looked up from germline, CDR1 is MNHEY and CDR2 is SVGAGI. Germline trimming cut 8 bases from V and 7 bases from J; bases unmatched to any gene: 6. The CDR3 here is CASGTGIWNEQFF. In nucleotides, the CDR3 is TGTGCCAGCGGGACAGGGATTTGGAATGAGCAGTTCTTC.

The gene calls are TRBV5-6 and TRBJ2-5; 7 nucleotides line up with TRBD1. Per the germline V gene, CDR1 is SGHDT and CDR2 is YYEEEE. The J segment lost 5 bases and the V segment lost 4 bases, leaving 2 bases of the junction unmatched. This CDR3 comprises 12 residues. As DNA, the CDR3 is TGTGCCAGCAGCACCAGGGGGGAGACCCAGTACTTC. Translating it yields CASSTRGETQYF.

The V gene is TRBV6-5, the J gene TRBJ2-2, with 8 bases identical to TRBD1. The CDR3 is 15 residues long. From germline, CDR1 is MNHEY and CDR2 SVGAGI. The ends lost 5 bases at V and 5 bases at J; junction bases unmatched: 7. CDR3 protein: CASSPRQGPTGELFF. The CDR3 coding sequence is TGTGCCAGCAGTCCTAGACAGGGGCCGACCGGGGAGCTGTTTTTT.

The CDR3 is CSASRGALDEKLFF. CDR3 sequence (DNA): TGCAGTGCTAGTAGAGGGGCGCTGGATGAAAAACTGTTTTTT. The genes are TRBV20-1 and TRBJ1-4, with a weak D call TRBD1 (5 bases). Germline V CDR1 and CDR2: DFQATT, SNEGSKA (reference sequence). Trimming took 3 bases from V and 6 from J, leaving 14 bases between them. The CDR3 has 14 amino acids.

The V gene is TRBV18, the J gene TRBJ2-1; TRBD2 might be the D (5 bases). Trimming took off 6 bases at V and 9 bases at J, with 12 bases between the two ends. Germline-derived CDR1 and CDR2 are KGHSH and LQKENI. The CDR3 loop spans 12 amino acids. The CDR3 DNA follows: TGTGCCAGCTCCGAGGGTTTCGGTGAGCAGTTCTTC. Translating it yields CASSEGFGEQFF.

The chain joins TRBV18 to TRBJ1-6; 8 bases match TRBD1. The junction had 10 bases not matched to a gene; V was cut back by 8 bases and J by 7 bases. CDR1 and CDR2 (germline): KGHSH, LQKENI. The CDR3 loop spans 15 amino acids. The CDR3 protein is CASATGTGANSPLHF. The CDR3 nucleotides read TGTGCCAGCGCGACCGGGACAGGAGCAAATTCACCCCTCCACTTT.

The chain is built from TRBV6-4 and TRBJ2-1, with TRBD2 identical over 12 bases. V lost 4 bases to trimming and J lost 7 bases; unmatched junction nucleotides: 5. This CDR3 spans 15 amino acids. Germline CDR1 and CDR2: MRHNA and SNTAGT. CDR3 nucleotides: TGTGCCAGCAGTGCGACTAGCGGGAGTGGGAATGAGCAGTTCTTC. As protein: CASSATSGSGNEQFF.

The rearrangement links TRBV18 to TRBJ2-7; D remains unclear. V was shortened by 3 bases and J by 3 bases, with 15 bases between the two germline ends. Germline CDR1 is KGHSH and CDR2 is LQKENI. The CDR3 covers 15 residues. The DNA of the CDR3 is TGTGCCAGCTCACCCTCTAGTCTCCCCCACTACGAGCAGTACTTC. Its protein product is CASSPSSLPHYEQYF.

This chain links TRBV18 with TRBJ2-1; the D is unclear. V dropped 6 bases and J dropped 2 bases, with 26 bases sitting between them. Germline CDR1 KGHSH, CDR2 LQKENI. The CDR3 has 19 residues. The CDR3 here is CASSLNAPSSAVAYNEQFF. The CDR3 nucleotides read TGTGCCAGCTCCCTTAATGCCCCAAGTTCGGCCGTCGCCTACAATGAGCAGTTCTTC.

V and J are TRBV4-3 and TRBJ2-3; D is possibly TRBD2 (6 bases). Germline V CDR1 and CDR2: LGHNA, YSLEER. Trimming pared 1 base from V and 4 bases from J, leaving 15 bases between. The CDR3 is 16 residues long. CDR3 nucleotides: TGCGCCAGCAGCCAAGGCGGACGGCTAGCGTCAGATACGCAGTATTTT. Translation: CASSQGGRLASDTQYF.